One sample yielded the 26 T cell receptor beta chains listed below, sequenced in a study of cytomegalovirus exposure and HLA in healthy donors. The PCR employed 60 Vbeta primers together with 13 Jbeta primers. TCRdb's copy holds only in-frame clones and misses some; the assay was immunoSEQ multiplex PCR. The sample records about 190,000 clones, 75% to 85% being singletons. Sequenced sample: PBMCs. The receptors come from a woman aged 18-29 years in good health and CMV-seropositive.

This clone was seen once. The rearrangement joins TRBV11-2 to TRBJ2-7; D is uncertain. Germline V gene data show CDR1 as SGHAT and CDR2 as FQNNGV. The CDR3 length is 11 residues. Trimming took off 4 bases at V and 3 bases at J, with 4 bases between the two ends. Here the CDR3 reads CASSSHYEQYF. For the CDR3, the DNA is TGTGCCAGCAGCTCCCACTACGAGCAGTACTTC.

Concerning this clone itself: This specimen includes other DNA sequences encoding the same CDR3. The chain is built from TRBV18 and TRBJ1-1; D unresolved. V was pared by 2 bases and J by 3 bases, with 7 bases between. Germline assignment: CDR1 KGHSH and CDR2 LQKENI. There are 13 residues in the CDR3. For the CDR3, the DNA is TGTGCCAGCTCACCAAATCCGGACACTGAAGCTTTCTTT. Translating gives CASSPNPDTEAFF.

The chain couples TRBV18 to TRBJ1-2, with TRBD1 identical over 7 bases. CDR3 size: 15 residues. With V trimmed by 3 bases and J by 4 bases, 8 bases remained unmatched. The germline gives CDR1 KGHSH, CDR2 LQKENI. CDR3 DNA: TGTGCCAGCTCACCGCCGAGACAGGGTCCCTATGGCTACACCTTC. Its translation is CASSPPRQGPYGYTF.

A single count supports this clone. V is TRBV11-3 and J is TRBJ2-1; TRBD2 matches at 8 bases. This CDR3 contains 14 residues. Trimming cost V 6 bases and J 12 bases; bases outside gene matches: 13. The germline V gene has CDR1 SGHNT and CDR2 YENEEA. The CDR3 here is CASSNSGGRGGQFF. The CDR3 coding sequence is TGTGCCAGCAGTAACAGCGGGGGACGGGGTGGGCAGTTCTTC.

V and J are TRBV29-1 and TRBJ1-2; D not resolved. Germline assignment: CDR1 SQVTM and CDR2 ANQGSEA. The CDR3 is 11 amino acids. V dropped 7 bases and J dropped 8 bases, with 14 bases sitting between them. The DNA of the CDR3 is TGCAGCGCTGGTCGGGGATTCGGCTACACCTTC. Protein product: CSAGRGFGYTF.

The chain uses TRBV12-5 and TRBJ1-5; TRBD1 might be the D (6 bases). There are 16 residues in the CDR3. Germline V gene sequence: CDR1 LGHNT, CDR2 FRNRAP. Trimming stripped 7 bases from V and 5 bases from J, with 21 bases between. The CDR3 nucleotides are TGTGCTAGTGCACCCGAGACCGTGGACAGACATCAGCCCCAGCATTTT. It encodes CASAPETVDRHQPQHF.

This chain links TRBV4-1 with TRBJ1-2; 10 positions agree with TRBD1. The CDR3 runs to 12 residues. V dropped 1 base and J dropped 11; count of bases not matched to a gene: 1. CDR1 is MGHRA and CDR2 is YSYEKL in the germline V gene. In nucleotides, the CDR3 is TGCGCCAGCAGCCAAGGGGGACAGGGGTACACCTTC. It yields the protein CASSQGGQGYTF.

For this clone: Other nucleotide sequences from this sample produce the same CDR3. The genes are TRBV9 and TRBJ2-3, with D possibly TRBD1 on 5 matching bases. Trimming removed 0 bases at V and 3 bases at J, with 8 bases between. Per germline, CDR1 SGDLS and CDR2 YYNGEE. The length of the CDR3 is 14 residues. The CDR3 DNA reads TGTGCCAGCAGCGTAGGACAGAGGACAGATACGCAGTATTTT. Translated, it gives CASSVGQRTDTQYF.

The chain combines TRBV6-1 with TRBJ2-3; the D gene is possibly TRBD2 (6 bases). V lost 2 bases and J 8 bases, leaving 11 bases between the germline ends. This CDR3 comprises 13 residues. The germline CDR1 and CDR2 sequences are MNHNS and SASEGT. CDR3: CASSEIGGATQYF. CDR3 nucleotide sequence: TGTGCCAGCAGTGAAATAGGAGGGGCTACGCAGTATTTT.

The chain is built from TRBV25-1 and TRBJ2-3; tentatively, D is TRBD2 (5 bases). The CDR3 totals 15 residues. V shed 5 bases and J shed 2 bases, with 14 bases lying between them. Germline V gene lookup returns CDR1 MGHDK and CDR2 SYGVNS. CDR3 coding DNA: TGTGCCAGCAGTCCAAGGACTGGGCTCACAGATACGCAGTATTTT. Translating it yields CASSPRTGLTDTQYF.

This chain uses TRBV11-2 with TRBJ2-1, with 10 bases that match TRBD1. The CDR3 sequence is 15 residues long. The ends lost 4 bases at V and 9 bases at J; junction bases unmatched: 9. CDR1 and CDR2 from the germline V gene are SGHAT and FQNNGV. The CDR3 DNA is TGTGCCAGCAGCTCGACAGGGGGCGCGGGCGGTGAGCAGTTCTTC. Amino acid sequence: CASSSTGGAGGEQFF.

The chain couples TRBV5-4 to TRBJ2-2; no reliable D call. Trimming pared 4 bases from V and 1 base from J, leaving 8 bases between. There are 14 residues in the CDR3. Germline V gene sequence: CDR1 SGHNT, CDR2 YYREEE (reference sequence). The CDR3 coding sequence is TGTGCCAGCAGCCGCCCGGGGAACACCGGGGAGCTGTTTTTT. Protein sequence: CASSRPGNTGELFF. The variable domain in full, completed from reference TRBV5-4 and TRBJ2-2, reads ETGVTQSPTHLIKTRGQQVTLRCSSQSGHNTVSWYQQALGQGPQFIFQYYREEENGRGNFPPRFSGLQFPNYSSELNVNALELDDSALYLCASSRPGNTGELFFGEGSRLTVL.

The gene calls are TRBV13 and TRBJ1-2, with D perhaps matching TRBD1 (6 bases). The length of the CDR3 is 16 residues. V lost 5 bases and J 6 bases, leaving 22 bases between the germline ends. CDR1 is PRHDT and CDR2 is FYEKMQ in the germline V gene (reference sequence). In nucleotides, the CDR3 is TGTGCCAGCAGCCCCGCCGTGACAGCGAAGGGGGATGGCTACACCTTC. This encodes CASSPAVTAKGDGYTF.

The rearrangement links TRBV21-1 to TRBJ2-7; the table calls TRBD1, which could not be checked here. TRBV21-1 is a pseudogene locus. The CDR3 loop spans 14 amino acids. This chain's CDR3 is CASSNSPSSYEQYF. CDR3 coding DNA: TGTGCCAGCAGCAATTCACCCAGCTCCTACGAGCAGTACTTC.

The CDR3 DNA follows: TGTGCCAGCAGTGAATACGGGGGGGGGACCCAGTACTTC. It translates to CASSEYGGGTQYF. The rearrangement links TRBV2 to TRBJ2-5; TRBD2 matches 8 bases. With 2 bases clipped from V and 7 bases from J, the junction kept 3 bases outside the gene matches. This CDR3 contains 13 residues. In germline, CDR1 is SNHLY, CDR2 FYNNEI.

V and J are TRBV18 and TRBJ1-2, with TRBD1 matching 8 bases. The germline V gene encodes CDR1 KGHSH and CDR2 LQKENI. The CDR3 consists of 17 residues. With 3 bases clipped from V and 0 bases from J, the junction kept 9 bases outside the gene matches. CDR3 in amino acids: CASSPGTGEISNYGYTF. CDR3 sequence (DNA): TGTGCCAGCTCACCCGGGACAGGCGAAATATCTAACTATGGCTACACCTTC.

This clone showed up just once. V gene TRBV18 combines with J gene TRBJ2-2, with 9 bases fitting TRBD1. Per germline, CDR1 KGHSH and CDR2 LQKENI. V lost 3 bases, J lost 3 bases, and 5 bases stayed unmatched. This CDR3 has 16 amino acids. CDR3 amino acids: CASSPLDRGDTGELFF. CDR3 DNA: TGTGCCAGCTCACCCTTAGACAGGGGGGACACCGGGGAGCTGTTTTTT. Drawing the rest from reference TRBV18 and TRBJ2-2, the complete variable domain is NAGVMQNPRHLVRRRGQEARLRCSPMKGHSHVYWYRQLPEEGLKFMVYLQKENIIDESGMPKERFSAEFPKEGPSILRIQQVVRGDSAAYFCASSPLDRGDTGELFFGEGSRLTVL.

The V and J genes are TRBV10-1 and TRBJ2-7, with 10 positions matching TRBD1. In germline, CDR1 is WNHNN, CDR2 SYGVQD (reference sequence). The V gene end was trimmed by 3 bases and the J gene end by 6 bases; junction bases not matched to a gene: 11. This CDR3 has 16 residues. The chain's CDR3 is CASSEVRTGTGVEQYF. As DNA, the CDR3 is TGCGCCAGCAGTGAAGTAAGAACGGGGACAGGGGTCGAGCAGTACTTC.

V gene TRBV6-5 combines with J gene TRBJ1-1; 7 bases match TRBD1. CDR1 and CDR2 (germline): MNHEY, SVGAGI. With V trimmed by 6 bases and J by 0 bases, 7 bases remained unmatched. The CDR3 consists of 15 residues. CDR3 region: CASSPRQGMNTEAFF. Here the CDR3 DNA reads TGTGCCAGCAGCCCGAGACAGGGAATGAACACTGAAGCTTTCTTT.

This clone has a single count. This sequence joins TRBV5-1 and TRBJ2-2; D is undetermined. The CDR3 sequence is 14 residues long. The germline gives CDR1 SGHRS, CDR2 YFSETQ. V lost 3 bases, J lost 0 bases, and 6 bases lay in between. CDR3 protein: CASSSDPNTGELFF. DNA for the CDR3: TGCGCCAGCAGCTCAGATCCGAACACCGGGGAGCTGTTTTTT.

CDR3 coding DNA: TGTGCCAGCAGCTTGTTTCTAGCGGACAATGAGCAGTTCTTC. This encodes CASSLFLADNEQFF. This chain uses TRBV7-8 with TRBJ2-1; 7 nucleotides align to TRBD2. The ends lost 3 bases at V and 5 bases at J; junction bases unmatched: 4. CDR1 and CDR2 from the germline V gene are SGHVS and FQNEAQ. CDR3 length equals 14 residues.

V and J are TRBV6-5 and TRBJ1-2, with D unresolved. The length of the CDR3 is 13 residues. Trimming shortened V by 6 bases and J by 2 bases, and 10 bases separated the two germline ends. Germline V gene lookup returns CDR1 MNHEY and CDR2 SVGAGI. CDR3 residues: CASSGELNYGYTF. DNA of the CDR3: TGTGCCAGCAGCGGTGAACTGAACTATGGCTACACCTTC.

The chain uses TRBV11-3 and TRBJ2-2, with D perhaps matching TRBD1 (6 bases). The CDR3 contains 14 residues. Trimming removed 7 bases at V and 1 base at J, with 10 bases between. Germline CDR1 reads SGHNT; CDR2 reads YENEEA. CDR3 DNA sequence: TGTGCCAGCAACAACAGGGAGAACACCGGGGAGCTGTTTTTT. Its protein product is CASNNRENTGELFF.

The rearrangement uses TRBV11-2 and TRBJ2-7, with 7 bases that match TRBD2. Germline CDR1 reads SGHAT; CDR2 reads FQNNGV. Trimming removed 7 bases from V and 4 bases from J; junction bases left unmatched: 7. The CDR3 loop spans 13 amino acids. The CDR3 nucleotides read TGTGCCAGCAAAGCCATCGGGGGGTACGAGCAGTACTTC. Protein: CASKAIGGYEQYF.

The rearrangement uses TRBV2 and TRBJ1-3, with 7 positions matching TRBD1. Trimming took 2 bases from V and 2 from J; bases not matched to a gene: 0. CDR3 length: 14 residues. Germline V lookup: CDR1 SNHLY, CDR2 FYNNEI. In nucleotides, the CDR3 is TGTGCCAGCAGTGAACAGGGGGCTGGAAACACCATATATTTT. Translating gives CASSEQGAGNTIYF.

The chain joins TRBV7-3 to TRBJ1-2; TRBD1 aligns across 9 bases. This CDR3 spans 13 amino acids. The ends lost 5 bases at V and 7 bases at J; junction bases unmatched: 5. Per the germline V gene, CDR1 is SGHTA and CDR2 is FQGTGA. The CDR3 nucleotides are TGTGCCAGCAGCGTACAGGGGGCGGGTGGCTACACCTTC. Amino acids: CASSVQGAGGYTF.